A selection of T cell receptor beta chains follows, all from one sample in a study of blood T cell repertoires in COVID-19. This table comes from immunoSEQ multiplex PCR, and its TCRdb copy is limited to in-frame clones, with some not included. The data show about 110,000 clones, 55% to 75% seen once. Sequencing was performed on peripheral blood. Every receptor here comes from a woman aged 40 to 50 with acute or convalescent COVID-19. Both conserved end residues are part of each CDR3. A D gene is named only where the DNA matches it firmly.

CDR3aa: CAWSPGGTGANVLTF
v_gene: TRBV30
j_gene: TRBJ2-6
d_gene: NA
len: 15

CDR3aa: CASTKIQGRKEPGANVLTF
v_gene: TRBV21-1
j_gene: TRBJ2-6
d_gene: NA
len: 19

CDR3aa: CASSQDSGGARDTQYF
v_gene: TRBV3-1/TRBV3-2
j_gene: TRBJ2-3
d_gene: TRBD2
len: 16

CDR3aa: CASSLVGGGNTEAFF
v_gene: TRBV5-4
j_gene: TRBJ1-1
d_gene: TRBD1
len: 15

CDR3aa: CASSSGTLNYGYTF
v_gene: TRBV5-1
j_gene: TRBJ1-2
d_gene: NA
len: 14

CDR3aa: CASRKLDRVGSPLHF
v_gene: TRBV27
j_gene: TRBJ1-6
d_gene: TRBD1
len: 15

CDR3aa: CASRLATGETQYF
v_gene: TRBV2
j_gene: TRBJ2-5
d_gene: NA
len: 13

CDR3aa: CASKPTDNSPLHF
v_gene: TRBV2
j_gene: TRBJ1-6
d_gene: NA
len: 13

CDR3aa: CASSWGDQGYEQYF
v_gene: TRBV7-2
j_gene: TRBJ2-7
d_gene: NA
len: 14

CDR3aa: CASTPQGGAREKLFF
v_gene: TRBV5-1
j_gene: TRBJ1-4
d_gene: NA
len: 15

CDR3aa: CASSLNGNYEQYF
v_gene: TRBV27
j_gene: TRBJ2-7
d_gene: NA
len: 13

CDR3aa: CASSLKDNYEQYF
v_gene: TRBV12-3/TRBV12-4
j_gene: TRBJ2-7
d_gene: NA
len: 13